This is a list of T cell receptor beta chains from one sample in a study of blood T cell repertoires in COVID-19. The assay was immunoSEQ multiplex PCR, and TCRdb's table has in-frame clones only and misses some. The sample records around 72,000 clones, 65% to 85% being singletons. Sequences were obtained from peripheral blood. These receptors came from a woman aged 55-70 years with acute or convalescent COVID-19. Each CDR3 is given with its conserved first and last residue. D genes are given only for firm matches. The size field is filled for only some rows; it gives once, few, many or a size class.

NA	TRBJ2-1	NA	TRBV3-1/TRBV3-2	CASSRRLQANEQFF	TGTGCCAGCAGCCGCCGGTTGCAGGCGAATGAGCAGTTCTTC
NA	TRBJ1-6	few	TRBV6-5	CASSYSTGRLNSPLHF	TGTGCCAGCAGTTACTCGACGGGAAGGCTAAATTCACCCCTCCACTTT
TRBD1	TRBJ1-1	NA	TRBV19	CASQTPARQGRDTEAFF	TGTGCCAGTCAAACCCCCGCCCGACAGGGTCGGGACACTGAAGCTTTCTTT
NA	TRBJ1-1	NA	TRBV2	CASSEALQAGNTEAFF	TGTGCCAGCAGTGAAGCGCTTCAGGCAGGGAACACTGAAGCTTTCTTT
TRBD1	TRBJ1-2	NA	TRBV28	CASQTGNYGYTF	TGTGCCAGCCAGACAGGGAACTATGGCTACACCTTC
TRBD1	TRBJ2-7	NA	TRBV5-1	CASSLGGTATYEQYF	TGCGCCAGCAGCTTGGGTGGGACAGCTACCTACGAGCAGTACTTC
NA	TRBJ1-6	NA	TRBV7-2	CASSFSSQAYYNSPLHF	TGTGCCAGCAGCTTCTCTAGCCAGGCATACTATAATTCACCCCTCCACTTT
TRBD1	TRBJ2-7	NA	TRBV6-6	CASSSRDRGGGYEQYF	TGTGCCAGCAGTTCCCGGGACAGGGGAGGCGGCTACGAGCAGTACTTC
TRBD2	TRBJ2-3	NA	TRBV10-3	CAISLAESTDTQYF	TGTGCCATCAGCCTAGCGGAGAGCACAGATACGCAGTATTTT
NA	TRBJ1-4	NA	TRBV27	CASSLVFNEKLFF	TGTGCCAGCAGTTTAGTCTTTAATGAAAAACTGTTTTTT
NA	TRBJ1-2	NA	TRBV24-1	CATSDLGARGYTF	TGTGCCACCAGTGATTTGGGGGCGAGAGGCTACACCTTC
NA	TRBJ2-3	NA	TRBV7-8	CASSWTESTDTQYF	TGTGCCAGCAGCTGGACAGAAAGCACAGATACGCAGTATTTT
TRBD1	TRBJ2-3	NA	TRBV10-3	CAISESKVRGRTDTQYF	TGTGCCATCAGTGAGTCGAAGGTTAGGGGGCGGACAGATACGCAGTATTTT
TRBD1	TRBJ1-2	NA	TRBV3-1/TRBV3-2	CASSRQTGNYGYTF	TGTGCCAGCAGCCGACAGACAGGGAACTATGGCTACACCTTC
NA	TRBJ1-3	NA	TRBV18	CASSQALQASGNTIYF	TGTGCCAGCTCACAGGCCCTGCAGGCATCTGGAAACACCATATATTTT
NA	TRBJ1-3	once	TRBV30	CAWTVGNTIYF	TGTGCCTGGACCGTAGGAAACACCATATATTTT
NA	TRBJ1-1	NA	TRBV18	CASSPGRITEAFF	TGTGCCAGCTCGCCAGGGCGTATCACTGAAGCTTTCTTT
TRBD1	TRBJ1-1	NA	TRBV5-1	CASSFGSTGRTEAFF	TGCGCCAGCAGCTTTGGGTCGACAGGGAGGACTGAAGCTTTCTTT
TRBD1	TRBJ1-2	NA	TRBV27	CASSAGQGRYGYTF	TGTGCCAGCAGTGCAGGACAGGGGAGATATGGCTACACCTTC
NA	TRBJ2-4	NA	TRBV6-5	CASSYEQGQGNIQYF	TGTGCCAGCAGTTACGAGCAGGGCCAAGGAAACATTCAGTACTTC
TRBD2	TRBJ2-1	NA	TRBV4-1	CASSQDLAGGGSYNEQFF	TGCGCCAGCAGCCAAGATCTAGCGGGAGGGGGGTCCTACAATGAGCAGTTCTTC
NA	TRBJ2-4	NA	TRBV5-1	CASSLDRDKNIQYF	TGCGCCAGCAGCTTGGACAGGGACAAAAACATTCAGTACTTC
TRBD1	TRBJ1-1	NA	TRBV11-2	CASSLATGGYVTFF	TGTGCCAGCAGCTTGGCTACAGGGGGGTACGTAACTTTCTTT
TRBD2	TRBJ2-2	NA	TRBV10-2	CASSESVLAGGYTGELFF	TGCGCCAGCAGTGAGTCCGTACTTGCGGGAGGGTACACCGGGGAGCTGTTTTTT
TRBD2	TRBJ2-3	NA	TRBV5-4	CASSPGTSGFTDTQYF	TGTGCCAGCAGCCCCGGGACTAGCGGGTTCACAGATACGCAGTATTTT